Listed here is a single TCR beta chain. This record belongs to a study of blood T cell repertoires in COVID-19. Sequencing used immunoSEQ multiplex PCR; TCRdb keeps in-frame clones, though not all of them. The sample has a few hundred thousand clones, 90% seen once. V was clipped by 6 bases and J by 4 bases; unmatched bases: 6. This CDR3 has 15 amino acids. The germline V gene has CDR1 LNHDA and CDR2 SQIVND (reference sequence). Sample: PBMCs or T cells enriched from blood (not recorded which). The gene calls are TRBV19 and TRBJ2-1; 10 nucleotides line up with TRBD1. This TCR was sampled from a woman aged 18-35 years with acute COVID-19. CDR3 sequence (DNA): TGTGCCAGTAGGCTGGGGGACAGGGGTTACAATGAGCAGTTCTTC. Protein product: CASRLGDRGYNEQFF.